This T cell receptor beta chain emerged from a study of shared clonotypes between healthy human individuals. General study points: Relative to memory subsets, naive subsets generally showed larger estimated richness.

V gave up 0 bases and J gave up 1 base, with 11 bases separating them. Germline V gene lookup returns CDR1 SGDLS and CDR2 YYNGEE. The CDR3 runs 15 residues. The table came from immunoSEQ multiplex PCR; TCRdb's copy has only in-frame clones and leaves some out. The sample has about 1,900,000 clones; roughly 95% are singletons. With regard to this clone: As yet, its antigen is unknown. This sample also contains other DNA sequences that code for the same CDR3.

CD45RO-negative, CCR7-selected cells formed the naive CD8 fraction, which excluded terminally differentiated effector memory CD45RA+ cells. The specimen sequenced was naive CD8+ T cells sorted from blood. V and J are TRBV9 and TRBJ2-7; D is uncertain. This TCR was recovered from a man aged 18 to 30 in good health. CDR3 nucleotides: TGTGCCAGCAGCGTAGGGTCGGCAGCGTCCTACGAGCAGTACTTC. It translates to CASSVGSAASYEQYF.